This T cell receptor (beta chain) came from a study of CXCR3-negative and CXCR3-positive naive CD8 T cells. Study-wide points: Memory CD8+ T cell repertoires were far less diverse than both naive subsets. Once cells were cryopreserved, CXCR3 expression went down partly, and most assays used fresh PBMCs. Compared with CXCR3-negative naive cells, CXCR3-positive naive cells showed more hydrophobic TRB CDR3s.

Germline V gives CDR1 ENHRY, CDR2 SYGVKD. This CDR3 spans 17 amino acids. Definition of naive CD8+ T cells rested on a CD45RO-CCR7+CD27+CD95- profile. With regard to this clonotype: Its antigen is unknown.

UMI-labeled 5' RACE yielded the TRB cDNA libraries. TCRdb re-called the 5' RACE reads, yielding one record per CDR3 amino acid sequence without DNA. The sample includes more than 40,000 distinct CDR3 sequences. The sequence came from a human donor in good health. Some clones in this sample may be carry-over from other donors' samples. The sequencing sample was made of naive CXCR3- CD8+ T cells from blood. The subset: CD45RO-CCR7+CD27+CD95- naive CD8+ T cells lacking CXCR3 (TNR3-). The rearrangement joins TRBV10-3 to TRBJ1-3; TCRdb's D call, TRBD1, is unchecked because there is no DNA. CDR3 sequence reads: CAIGGATVEVSGNTIYF.